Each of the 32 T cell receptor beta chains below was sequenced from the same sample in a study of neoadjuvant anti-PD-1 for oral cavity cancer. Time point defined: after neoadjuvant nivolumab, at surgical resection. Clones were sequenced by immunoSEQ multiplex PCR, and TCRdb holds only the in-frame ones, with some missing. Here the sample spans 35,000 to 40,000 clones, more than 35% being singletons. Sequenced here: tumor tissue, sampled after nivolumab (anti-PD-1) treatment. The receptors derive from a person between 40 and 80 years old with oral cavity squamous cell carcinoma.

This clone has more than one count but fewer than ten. Here the CDR3 reads CASSRLAGNTGELFF. As DNA, the CDR3 is TGTGCCAGCAGTAGACTAGCGGGAAACACCGGGGAGCTGTTTTTT. The rearrangement joins TRBV7-7 to TRBJ2-2, with 11 bases identical to TRBD2. Per the germline V gene, CDR1 is SSHAT and CDR2 is FNYEAQ (reference sequence). This CDR3 has 15 amino acids. V shed 6 bases, J shed 2 bases, and the junction held 2 bases outside the gene matches.

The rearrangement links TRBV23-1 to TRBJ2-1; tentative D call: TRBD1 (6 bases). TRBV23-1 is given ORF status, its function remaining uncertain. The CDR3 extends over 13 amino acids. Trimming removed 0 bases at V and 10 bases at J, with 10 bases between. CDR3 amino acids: CASSQSGTPEQFF. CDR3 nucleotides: TGCGCCAGCAGTCAATCCGGGACACCAGAGCAGTTCTTC.

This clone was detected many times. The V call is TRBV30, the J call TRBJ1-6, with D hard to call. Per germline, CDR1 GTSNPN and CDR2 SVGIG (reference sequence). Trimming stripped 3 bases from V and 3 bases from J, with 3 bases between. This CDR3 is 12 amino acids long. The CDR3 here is CAWSFYNSPLHF. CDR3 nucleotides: TGTGCCTGGAGCTTCTATAATTCACCCCTCCACTTT.

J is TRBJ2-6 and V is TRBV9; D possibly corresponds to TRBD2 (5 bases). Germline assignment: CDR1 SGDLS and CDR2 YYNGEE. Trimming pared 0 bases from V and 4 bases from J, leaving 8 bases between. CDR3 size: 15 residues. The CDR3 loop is CASSVARAGANVLTF. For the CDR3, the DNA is TGTGCCAGCAGCGTAGCGCGGGCGGGGGCCAACGTCCTGACTTTC.

CDR3 DNA: TGTGCCACCAGCAGAGTAGGAGGTCAGGCCTACGAGCAGTACTTC. This translates into CATSRVGGQAYEQYF. The chain is built from TRBV15 and TRBJ2-7; D is possibly TRBD2 (5 bases). The CDR3 spans 15 residues. Per the germline V gene, CDR1 is LNHNV and CDR2 is YYDKDF (reference sequence). V lost 1 base, J lost 2 bases, and 12 bases lay in between. Drawing the rest from reference TRBV15 and TRBJ2-7, the complete variable domain is DAMVIQNPRYQVTQFGKPVTLSCSQTLNHNVMYWYQQKSSQAPKLLFHYYDKDFNNEADTPDNFQSRRPNTSFCFLDIRSPGLGDTAMYLCATSRVGGQAYEQYFGPGTRLTVT.

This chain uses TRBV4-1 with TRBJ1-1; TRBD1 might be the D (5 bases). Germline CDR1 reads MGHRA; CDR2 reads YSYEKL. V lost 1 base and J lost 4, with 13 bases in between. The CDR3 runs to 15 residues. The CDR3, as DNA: TGCGCCAGCAGCCAAGGCCAGGGCTGGGCCACTGAAGCTTTCTTT. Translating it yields CASSQGQGWATEAFF.

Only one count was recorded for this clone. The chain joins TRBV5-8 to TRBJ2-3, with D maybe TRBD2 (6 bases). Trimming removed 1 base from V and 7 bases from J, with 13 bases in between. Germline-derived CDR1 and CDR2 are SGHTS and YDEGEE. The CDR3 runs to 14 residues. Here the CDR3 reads CASSLSFRGNTQYF. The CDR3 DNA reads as TGTGCCAGCAGCTTGTCTTTTCGGGGGAATACGCAGTATTTT.

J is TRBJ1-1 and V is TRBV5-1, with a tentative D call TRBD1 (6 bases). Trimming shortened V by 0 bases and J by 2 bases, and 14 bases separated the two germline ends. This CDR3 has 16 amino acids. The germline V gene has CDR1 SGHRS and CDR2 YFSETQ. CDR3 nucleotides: TGCGCCAGCAGCTTGGGGGACAAAGCCTTAAACACTGAAGCTTTCTTT. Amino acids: CASSLGDKALNTEAFF.

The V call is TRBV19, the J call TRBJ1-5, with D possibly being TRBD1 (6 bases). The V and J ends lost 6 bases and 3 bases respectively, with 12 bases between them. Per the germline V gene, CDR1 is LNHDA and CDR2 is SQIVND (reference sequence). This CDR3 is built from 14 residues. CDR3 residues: CASRAWDTNQPQHF. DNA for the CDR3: TGTGCCAGTAGAGCCTGGGACACCAATCAGCCCCAGCATTTT.

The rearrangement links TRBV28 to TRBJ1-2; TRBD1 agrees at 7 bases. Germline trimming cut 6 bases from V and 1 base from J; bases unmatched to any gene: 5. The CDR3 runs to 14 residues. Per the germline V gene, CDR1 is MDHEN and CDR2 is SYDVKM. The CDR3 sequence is CASRLQGSNYGYTF. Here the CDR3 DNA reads TGTGCCAGCAGGCTACAGGGGAGTAACTATGGCTACACCTTC.

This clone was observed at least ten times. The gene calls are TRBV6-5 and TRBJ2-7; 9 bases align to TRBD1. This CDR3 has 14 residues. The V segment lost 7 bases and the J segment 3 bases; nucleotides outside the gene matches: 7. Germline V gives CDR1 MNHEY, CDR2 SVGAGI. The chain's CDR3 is CASTPGQGVYEQYF. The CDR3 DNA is TGTGCCAGCACTCCGGGACAGGGAGTCTACGAGCAGTACTTC.

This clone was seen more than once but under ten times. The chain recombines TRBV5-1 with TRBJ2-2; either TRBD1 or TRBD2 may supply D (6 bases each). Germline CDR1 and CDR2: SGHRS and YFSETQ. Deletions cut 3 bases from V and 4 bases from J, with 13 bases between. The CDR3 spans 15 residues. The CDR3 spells CASSWRDTITGELFF. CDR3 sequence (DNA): TGCGCCAGCAGCTGGAGGGACACCATCACCGGGGAGCTGTTTTTT.

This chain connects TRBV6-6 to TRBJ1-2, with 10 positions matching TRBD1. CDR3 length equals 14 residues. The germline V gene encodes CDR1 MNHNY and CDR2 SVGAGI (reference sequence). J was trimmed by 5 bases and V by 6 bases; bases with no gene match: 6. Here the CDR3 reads CASSLGQGVYGYTF. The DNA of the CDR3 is TGTGCCAGCAGCCTCGGACAGGGGGTGTATGGCTACACCTTC.

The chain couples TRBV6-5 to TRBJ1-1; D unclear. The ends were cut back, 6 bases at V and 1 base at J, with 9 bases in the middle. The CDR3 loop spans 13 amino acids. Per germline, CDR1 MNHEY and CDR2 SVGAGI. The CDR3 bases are TGTGCCAGCAGCCCCCGTTGGAACACTGAAGCTTTCTTT. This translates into CASSPRWNTEAFF.

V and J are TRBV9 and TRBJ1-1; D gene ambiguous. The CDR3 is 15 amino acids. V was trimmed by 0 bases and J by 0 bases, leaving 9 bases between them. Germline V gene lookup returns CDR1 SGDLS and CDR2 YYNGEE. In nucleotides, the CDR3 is TGTGCCAGCAGCGTAGGAGACGGACTGAACACTGAAGCTTTCTTT. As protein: CASSVGDGLNTEAFF.

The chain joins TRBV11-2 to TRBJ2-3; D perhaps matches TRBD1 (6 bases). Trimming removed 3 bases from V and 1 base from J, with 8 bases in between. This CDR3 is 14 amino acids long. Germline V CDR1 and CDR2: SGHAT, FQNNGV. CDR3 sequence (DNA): TGTGCCAGCAGCTTGAACAGGGGCACAGATACGCAGTATTTT. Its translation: CASSLNRGTDTQYF.

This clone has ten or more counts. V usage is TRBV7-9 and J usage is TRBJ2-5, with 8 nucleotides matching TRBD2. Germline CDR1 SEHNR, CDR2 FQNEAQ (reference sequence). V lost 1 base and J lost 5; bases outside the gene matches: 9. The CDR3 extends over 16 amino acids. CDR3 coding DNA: TGTGCCAGCAGCTTAGATCTAGCGGGCGCAACGGAGACCCAGTACTTC. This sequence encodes CASSLDLAGATETQYF.

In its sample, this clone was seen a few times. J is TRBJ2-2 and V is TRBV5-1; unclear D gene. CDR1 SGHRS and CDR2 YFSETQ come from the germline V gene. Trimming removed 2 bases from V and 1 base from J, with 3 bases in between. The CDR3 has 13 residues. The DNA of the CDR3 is TGCGCCAGCAGCTTACTGAACACCGGGGAGCTGTTTTTT. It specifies CASSLLNTGELFF.

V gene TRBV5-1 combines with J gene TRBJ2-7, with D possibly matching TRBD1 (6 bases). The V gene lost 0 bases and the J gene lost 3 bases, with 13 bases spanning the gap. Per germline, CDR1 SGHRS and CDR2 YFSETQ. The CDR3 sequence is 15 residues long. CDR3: CASSLAGGHFYEQYF. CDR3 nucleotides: TGCGCCAGCAGCTTGGCTGGGGGACACTTCTACGAGCAGTACTTC.

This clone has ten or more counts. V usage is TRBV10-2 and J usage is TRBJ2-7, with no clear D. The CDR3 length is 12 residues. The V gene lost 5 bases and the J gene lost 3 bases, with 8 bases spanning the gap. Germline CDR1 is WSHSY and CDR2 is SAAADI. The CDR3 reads CASSRTNYEQYF. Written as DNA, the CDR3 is TGCGCCAGCAGTAGGACCAACTACGAGCAGTACTTC.

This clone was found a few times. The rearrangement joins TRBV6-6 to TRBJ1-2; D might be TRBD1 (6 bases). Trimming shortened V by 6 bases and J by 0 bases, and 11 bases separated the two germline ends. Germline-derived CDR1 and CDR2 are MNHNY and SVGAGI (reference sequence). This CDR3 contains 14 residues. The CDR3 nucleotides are TGTGCCAGCAGCGACAGGCCATCTAACTATGGCTACACCTTC. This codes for CASSDRPSNYGYTF.

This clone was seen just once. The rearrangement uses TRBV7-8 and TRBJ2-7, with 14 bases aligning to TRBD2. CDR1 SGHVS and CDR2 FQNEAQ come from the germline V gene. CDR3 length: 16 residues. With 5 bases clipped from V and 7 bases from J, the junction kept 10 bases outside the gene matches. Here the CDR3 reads CASSPQGTSGRLEQYF. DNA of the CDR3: TGTGCCAGCAGCCCACAAGGGACTAGCGGGAGACTGGAGCAGTACTTC.

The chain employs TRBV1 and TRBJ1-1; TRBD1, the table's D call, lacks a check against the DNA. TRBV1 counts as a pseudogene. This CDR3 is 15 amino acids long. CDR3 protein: CTSSRRDRGGTEAFF. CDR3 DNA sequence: TGCACCAGCAGCCGGAGGGACAGGGGCGGCACTGAAGCTTTCTTT.

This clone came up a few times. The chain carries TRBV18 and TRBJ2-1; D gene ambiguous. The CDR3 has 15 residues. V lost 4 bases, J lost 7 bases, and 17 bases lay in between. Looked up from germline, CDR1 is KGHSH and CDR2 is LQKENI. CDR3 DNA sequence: TGTGCCAGCTCACGTGCGGAGACTTCGATAAATGAGCAGTTCTTC. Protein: CASSRAETSINEQFF.

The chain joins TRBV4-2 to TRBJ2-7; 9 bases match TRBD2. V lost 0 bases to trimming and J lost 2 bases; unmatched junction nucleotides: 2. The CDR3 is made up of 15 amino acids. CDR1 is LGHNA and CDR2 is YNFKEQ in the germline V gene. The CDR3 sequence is CASSQDVAGAYEQYF. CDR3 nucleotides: TGTGCCAGCAGCCAAGATGTAGCGGGGGCCTACGAGCAGTACTTC.

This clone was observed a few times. The CDR3 protein is CASSPLRATSGANVLTF. The CDR3 nucleotides read TGTGCCAGCAGCCCTCTGAGGGCGACCTCTGGGGCCAACGTCCTGACTTTC. The rearrangement joins TRBV9 to TRBJ2-6, with a possible D match to TRBD2 (5 bases). The CDR3 loop spans 17 amino acids. The V end lost 4 bases, the J end lost 0 bases, and 14 bases lay between the germline ends. Germline values: CDR1 SGDLS, CDR2 YYNGEE. Using reference TRBV9 and TRBJ2-6 for the parts outside the CDR3, the full variable domain is DSGVTQTPKHLITATGQRVTLRCSPRSGDLSVYWYQQSLDQGLQFLIQYYNGEERAKGNILERFSAQQFPDLHSELNLSSLELGDSALYFCASSPLRATSGANVLTFGAGSRLTVL.

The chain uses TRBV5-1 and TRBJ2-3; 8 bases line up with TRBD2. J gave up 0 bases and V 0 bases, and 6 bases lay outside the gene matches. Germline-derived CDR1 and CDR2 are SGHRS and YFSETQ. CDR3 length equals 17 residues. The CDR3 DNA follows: TGCGCCAGCAGCTTGGGGACTAGCTGGGGAAGCACAGATACGCAGTATTTT. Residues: CASSLGTSWGSTDTQYF.

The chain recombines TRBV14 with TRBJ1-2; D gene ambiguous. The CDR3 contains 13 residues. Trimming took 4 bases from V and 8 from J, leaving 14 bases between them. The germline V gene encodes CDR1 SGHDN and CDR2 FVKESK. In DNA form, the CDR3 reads TGTGCCAGCAGCCGCCACGGGTTTAGGGGCTACACCTTC. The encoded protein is CASSRHGFRGYTF.

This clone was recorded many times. The CDR3 is CASSGTGTSPDTQYF. CDR3 DNA: TGCGCCAGCAGCGGAACCGGGACAAGCCCAGATACGCAGTATTTT. V gene TRBV5-1 combines with J gene TRBJ2-3, with D perhaps TRBD1 (6 bases). Germline V gives CDR1 SGHRS, CDR2 YFSETQ. The CDR3 has 15 residues. The germline V and J ends were trimmed by 4 bases and 4 bases, with 16 bases remaining between them.

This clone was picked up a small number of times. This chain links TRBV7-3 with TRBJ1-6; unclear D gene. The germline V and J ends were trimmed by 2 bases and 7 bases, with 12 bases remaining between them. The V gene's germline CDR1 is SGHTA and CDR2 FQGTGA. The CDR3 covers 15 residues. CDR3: CASSLVARWNSPLHF. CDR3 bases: TGTGCCAGCAGCTTAGTGGCTAGATGGAATTCACCCCTCCACTTT.

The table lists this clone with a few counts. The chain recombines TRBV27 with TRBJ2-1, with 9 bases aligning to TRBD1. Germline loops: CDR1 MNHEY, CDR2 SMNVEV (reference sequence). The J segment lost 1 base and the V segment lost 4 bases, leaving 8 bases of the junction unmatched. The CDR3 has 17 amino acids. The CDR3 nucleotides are TGTGCCAGCAGTTCGTCCCGGACAGGGGCGTCCTACAATGAGCAGTTCTTC. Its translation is CASSSSRTGASYNEQFF.

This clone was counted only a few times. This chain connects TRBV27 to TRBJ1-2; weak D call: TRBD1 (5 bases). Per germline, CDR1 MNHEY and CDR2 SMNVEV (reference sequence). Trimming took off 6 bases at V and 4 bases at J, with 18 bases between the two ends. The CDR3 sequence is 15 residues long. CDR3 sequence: CASSPTGRLGYGYTF. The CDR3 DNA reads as TGTGCCAGCAGCCCTACGGGACGGCTCGGCTATGGCTACACCTTC.